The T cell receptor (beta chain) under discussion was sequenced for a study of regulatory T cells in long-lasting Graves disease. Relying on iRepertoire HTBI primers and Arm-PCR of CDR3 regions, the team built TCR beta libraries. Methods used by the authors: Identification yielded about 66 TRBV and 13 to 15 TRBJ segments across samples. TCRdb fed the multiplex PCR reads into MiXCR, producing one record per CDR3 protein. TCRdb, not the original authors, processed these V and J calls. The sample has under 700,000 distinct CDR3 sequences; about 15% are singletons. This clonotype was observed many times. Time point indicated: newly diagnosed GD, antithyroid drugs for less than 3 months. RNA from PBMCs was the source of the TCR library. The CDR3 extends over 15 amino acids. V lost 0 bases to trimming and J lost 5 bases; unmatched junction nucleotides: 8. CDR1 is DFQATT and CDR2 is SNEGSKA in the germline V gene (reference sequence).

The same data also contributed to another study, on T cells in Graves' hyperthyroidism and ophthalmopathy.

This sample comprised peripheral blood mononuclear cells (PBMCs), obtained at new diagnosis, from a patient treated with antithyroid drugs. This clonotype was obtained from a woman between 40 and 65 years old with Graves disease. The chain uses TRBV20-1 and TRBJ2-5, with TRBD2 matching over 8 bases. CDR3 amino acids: CSAREWTGGRETQYF. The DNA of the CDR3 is TGCAGTGCTAGAGAGTGGACGGGGGGGCGCGAGACCCAGTACTTC.